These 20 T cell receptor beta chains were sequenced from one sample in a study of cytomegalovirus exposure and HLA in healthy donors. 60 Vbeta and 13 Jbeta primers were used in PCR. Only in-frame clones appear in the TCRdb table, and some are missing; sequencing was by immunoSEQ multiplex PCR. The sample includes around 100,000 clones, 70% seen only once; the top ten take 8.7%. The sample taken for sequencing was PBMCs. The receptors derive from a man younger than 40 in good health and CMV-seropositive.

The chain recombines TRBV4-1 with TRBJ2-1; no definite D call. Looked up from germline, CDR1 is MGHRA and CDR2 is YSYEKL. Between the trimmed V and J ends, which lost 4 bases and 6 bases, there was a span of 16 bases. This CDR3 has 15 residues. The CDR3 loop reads CASSPMLVRGNEQFF. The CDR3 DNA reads TGCGCCAGCAGCCCCATGTTGGTCCGAGGCAATGAGCAGTTCTTC.

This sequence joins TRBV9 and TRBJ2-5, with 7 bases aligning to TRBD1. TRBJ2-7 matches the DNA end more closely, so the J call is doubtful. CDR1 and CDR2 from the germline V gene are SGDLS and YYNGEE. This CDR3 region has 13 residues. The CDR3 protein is CASSVGQGREQYF. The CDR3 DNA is TGTGCCAGCAGCGTAGGACAGGGACGCGAGCAGTACTTC.

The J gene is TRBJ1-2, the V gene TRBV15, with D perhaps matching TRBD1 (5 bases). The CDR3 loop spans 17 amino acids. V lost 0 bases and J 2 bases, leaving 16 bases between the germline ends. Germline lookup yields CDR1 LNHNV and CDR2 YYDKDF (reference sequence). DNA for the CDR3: TGTGCCACCAGCAGAGACCCCCCCGAGACAGTCAACTATGGCTACACCTTC. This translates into CATSRDPPETVNYGYTF.

CDR3 in amino acids: CASSLAATRGGGTGELFF. The CDR3, as DNA: TGTGCCAGCAGCTTAGCGGCCACGCGGGGGGGCGGTACCGGGGAGCTGTTTTTT. The J gene is TRBJ2-2, the V gene TRBV7-2, with 9 bases aligning to TRBD2. With 0 bases clipped from V and 5 bases from J, the junction kept 10 bases outside the gene matches. CDR1 is SGHTA and CDR2 is FQGNSA in the germline V gene. The CDR3 contains 18 residues.

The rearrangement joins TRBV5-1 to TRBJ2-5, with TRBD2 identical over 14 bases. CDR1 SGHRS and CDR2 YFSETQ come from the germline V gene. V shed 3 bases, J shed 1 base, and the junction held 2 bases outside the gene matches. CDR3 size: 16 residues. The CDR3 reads CASSSGTSGGQETQYF. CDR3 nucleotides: TGCGCCAGCAGCTCGGGGACTAGCGGGGGCCAAGAGACCCAGTACTTC.

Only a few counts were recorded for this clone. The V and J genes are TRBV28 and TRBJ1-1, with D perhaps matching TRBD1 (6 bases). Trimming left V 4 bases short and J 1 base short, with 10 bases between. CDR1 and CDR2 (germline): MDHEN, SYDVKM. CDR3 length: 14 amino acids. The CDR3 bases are TGTGCCAGCAGTTCCGGGACACCGAACACTGAAGCTTTCTTT. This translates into CASSSGTPNTEAFF.

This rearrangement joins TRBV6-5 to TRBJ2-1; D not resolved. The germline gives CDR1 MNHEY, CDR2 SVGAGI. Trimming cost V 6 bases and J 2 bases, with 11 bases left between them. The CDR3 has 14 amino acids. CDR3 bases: TGTGCCAGCAGCCAAGACTGGACCTACAATGAGCAGTTCTTC. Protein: CASSQDWTYNEQFF.

CDR3 sequence: CASSLKSSYEQYF. DNA of the CDR3: TGTGCCAGCAGTTTAAAGAGCTCCTACGAGCAGTACTTC. The V gene is TRBV27, the J gene TRBJ2-7; no clear D. Germline V gives CDR1 MNHEY, CDR2 SMNVEV (reference sequence). Trimming removed 2 bases from V and 0 bases from J, with 5 bases in between. This CDR3 contains 13 residues.

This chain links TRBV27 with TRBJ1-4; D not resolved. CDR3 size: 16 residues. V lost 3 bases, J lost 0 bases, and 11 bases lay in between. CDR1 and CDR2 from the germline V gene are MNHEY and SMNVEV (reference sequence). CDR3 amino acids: CASSFFTPPTNEKLFF. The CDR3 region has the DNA TGTGCCAGCAGTTTCTTCACACCTCCAACTAATGAAAAACTGTTTTTT.

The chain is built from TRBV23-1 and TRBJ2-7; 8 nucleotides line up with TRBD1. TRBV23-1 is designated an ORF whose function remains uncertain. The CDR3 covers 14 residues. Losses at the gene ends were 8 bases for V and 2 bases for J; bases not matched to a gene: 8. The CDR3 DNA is TGCGCCAGCGGGCGGGACAGGAGAACCTACGAGCAGTACGTC. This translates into CASGRDRRTYEQYV.

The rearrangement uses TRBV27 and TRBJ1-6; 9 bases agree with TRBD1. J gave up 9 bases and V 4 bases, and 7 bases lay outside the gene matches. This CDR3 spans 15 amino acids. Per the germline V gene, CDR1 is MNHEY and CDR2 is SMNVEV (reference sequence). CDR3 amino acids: CASSWLTGGASPLHF. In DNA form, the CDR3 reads TGTGCCAGCAGTTGGCTGACAGGGGGGGCTTCACCCCTCCACTTT.

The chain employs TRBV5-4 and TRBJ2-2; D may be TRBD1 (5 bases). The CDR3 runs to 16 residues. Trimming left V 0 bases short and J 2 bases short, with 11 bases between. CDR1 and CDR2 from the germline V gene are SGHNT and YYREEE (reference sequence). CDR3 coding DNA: TGTGCCAGCAGCTTGGATTATCAGGGTAACACCGGGGAGCTGTTTTTT. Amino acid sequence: CASSLDYQGNTGELFF.

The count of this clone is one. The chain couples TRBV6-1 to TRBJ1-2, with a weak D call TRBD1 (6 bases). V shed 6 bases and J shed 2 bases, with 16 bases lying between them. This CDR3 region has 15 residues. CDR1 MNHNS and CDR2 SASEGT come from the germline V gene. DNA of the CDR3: TGTGCCAGCAGCGAAACAGGGAAAGCGAACTATGGCTACACCTTC. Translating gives CASSETGKANYGYTF.

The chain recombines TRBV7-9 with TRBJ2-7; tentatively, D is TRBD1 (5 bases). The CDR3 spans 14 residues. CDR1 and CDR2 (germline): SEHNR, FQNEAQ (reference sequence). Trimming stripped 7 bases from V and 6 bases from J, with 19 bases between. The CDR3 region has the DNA TGTGCCAGCACCCCAGGGCGCGGTTCAGGCGAGCAGTACGTC. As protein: CASTPGRGSGEQYV.

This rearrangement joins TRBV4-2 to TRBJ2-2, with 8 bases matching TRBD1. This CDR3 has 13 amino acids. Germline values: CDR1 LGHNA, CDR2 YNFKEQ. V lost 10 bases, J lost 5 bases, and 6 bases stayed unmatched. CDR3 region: CATQGARTGELFF. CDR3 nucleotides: TGTGCCACGCAGGGGGCGAGAACCGGGGAGCTGTTTTTT.

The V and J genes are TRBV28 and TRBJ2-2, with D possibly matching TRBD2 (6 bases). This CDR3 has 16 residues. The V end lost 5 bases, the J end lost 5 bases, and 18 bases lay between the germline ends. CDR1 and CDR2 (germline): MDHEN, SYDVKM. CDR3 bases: TGTGCCAGCAGTCCCACATCCGGGACTCCTACCGGGGAGCTGTTTTTT. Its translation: CASSPTSGTPTGELFF.

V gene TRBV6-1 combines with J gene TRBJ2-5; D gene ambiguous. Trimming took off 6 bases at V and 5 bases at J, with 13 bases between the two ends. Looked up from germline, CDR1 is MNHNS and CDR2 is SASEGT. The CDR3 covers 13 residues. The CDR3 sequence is CASRAPLDETQYF. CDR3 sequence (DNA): TGTGCCAGCAGGGCCCCGCTAGACGAGACCCAGTACTTC.

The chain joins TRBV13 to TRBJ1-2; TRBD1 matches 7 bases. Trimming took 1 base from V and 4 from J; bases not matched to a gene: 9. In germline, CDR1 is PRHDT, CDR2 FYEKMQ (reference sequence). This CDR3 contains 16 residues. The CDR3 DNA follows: TGTGCCAGCAGCTTAGAGAGGGGGCGCCCCCCCTATGGCTACACCTTC. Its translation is CASSLERGRPPYGYTF.

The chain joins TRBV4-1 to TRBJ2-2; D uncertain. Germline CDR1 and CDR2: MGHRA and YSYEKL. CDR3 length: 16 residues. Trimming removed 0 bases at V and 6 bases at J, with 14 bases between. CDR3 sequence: CASSQDHLAVAGELFF. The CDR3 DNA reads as TGCGCCAGCAGCCAAGATCACTTAGCAGTGGCCGGGGAGCTGTTTTTT.

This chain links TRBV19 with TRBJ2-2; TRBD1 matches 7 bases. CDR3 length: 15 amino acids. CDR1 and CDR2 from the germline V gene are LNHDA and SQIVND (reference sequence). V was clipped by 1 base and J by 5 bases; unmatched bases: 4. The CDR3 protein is CASSIAGQKTGELFF. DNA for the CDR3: TGTGCCAGTAGTATAGCGGGACAGAAGACCGGGGAGCTGTTTTTT.